Given below is one T cell receptor (beta chain) in context. CDR1 and CDR2 (germline): SEHNR, FQNEAQ (reference sequence). V gave up 4 bases and J gave up 6 bases; unmatched junction bases: 4. The CDR3 covers 13 residues. Assay used: immunoSEQ multiplex PCR; TCRdb lists only in-frame clones, some missing. The profile shows roughly 150,000 clones, approximately 80% of them singletons. The entry originates in a study of blood T cell repertoires in COVID-19. The overall study: Samples of COVID-19 (acute and convalescent) were obtained from the United States, Italy and Spain. T cells, B-cell-depleted T cells, or PBMCs supplied cDNA or gDNA.

Sequenced input: peripheral blood. This sequence joins TRBV7-9 and TRBJ1-2; 8 bases match TRBD1. This receptor was identified in a woman of 80 years or more with active or convalescent COVID-19. CDR3 region: CASSSTTGDGYTF. The CDR3 DNA sequence: TGTGCCAGCAGCTCCACGACAGGGGATGGCTACACCTTC.